These 11 T cell receptor beta chains originate from one sample sequenced in a study of T cell clonality in common variable immunodeficiency. The protocol was immunoSEQ multiplex PCR, while the TCRdb copy is restricted to in-frame clones and leaves out a portion. The sample is made up of 55,000 or so clones, none counted only once. Specimen: peripheral blood mononuclear cells. These receptors came from a person aged 18 to 75 in good health.

This clone was picked up many times. The missing CDR3 end, 3 residues past where the read stops, is filled in from the germline J gene. The gene calls are TRBV29-1 and TRBJ2-1; 7 nucleotides agree with TRBD1. The ends lost 4 bases at V and 1 base at J; junction bases unmatched: 4. The germline V gene has CDR1 SQVTM and CDR2 ANQGSEA. The CDR3 extends over 14 amino acids. Incomplete CDR3 DNA: TGCAGCGTTGCAGGGGGTGGGTCCTACAATGAG. Its translation: CSVAGGGSYNE. The full CDR3 protein is CSVAGGGSYNEQFF.

This clone showed up many times. The read gets to within 3 residues of the CDR3 end, and the germline J gene fills in the rest. This chain uses TRBV19 with TRBJ1-4; perhaps TRBD1 as D (5 bases). There are 13 residues in the CDR3. Germline CDR1 and CDR2: LNHDA and SQIVND (reference sequence). V was pared by 4 bases and J by 8 bases, with 11 bases between. This CDR3 reads CASSTRGREKLFF. The sequenced part of the CDR3 DNA is TGTGCCAGTAGTACGAGGGGCCGCGAAAAA. The whole variable domain, remainder taken from reference TRBV19 and TRBJ1-4, is DGGITQSPKYLFRKEGQNVTLSCEQNLNHDAMYWYRQDPGQGLRLIYYSQIVNDFQKGDIAEGYSVSREKKESFPLTVTSAQKNPTAFYLCASSTRGREKLFFGSGTQLSVL.

This clone was observed at least ten times. The CDR3 end lies 3 residues beyond the end of the read and is filled in from the germline J gene. The chain carries TRBV28 and TRBJ1-2; D ambiguous. The CDR3 spans 14 residues. V was pared by 2 bases and J by 2 bases, with 9 bases between. Germline values: CDR1 MDHEN, CDR2 SYDVKM. The sequenced part of the CDR3 DNA is TGTGCCAGCAGTTTAAGAGGACTGAACTATGGC. It codes for CASSLRGLNYG. The entire CDR3 protein is CASSLRGLNYGYTF.

At least ten counts were recorded for this clone. The read ends 3 residues shy of where the CDR3 ends; the end is completed using the germline J gene. V and J are TRBV14 and TRBJ1-2, with unresolved D. The CDR3 consists of 13 residues. Per germline, CDR1 SGHDN and CDR2 FVKESK. The ends were cut back, 0 bases at V and 5 bases at J, with 7 bases in the middle. The sequenced CDR3 bases are TGTGCCAGCAGCCAAGATATCGGGTATGGC. The encoded protein is CASSQDIGYG. From start to end, the CDR3 is CASSQDIGYGYTF.

This clone was recorded many times. The read terminates 3 residues before the CDR3 end, so the remaining end is supplied by the germline J gene. This chain links TRBV7-8 with TRBJ2-7; 8 bases line up with TRBD1. Looked up from germline, CDR1 is SGHVS and CDR2 is FQNEAQ. CDR3 length equals 16 residues. V lost 0 bases and J lost 3; bases outside the gene matches: 7. The sequenced part of the CDR3 DNA is TGTGCCAGCAGCTTAGCGTGGAGGACAGGGAGCTACGAG. Protein product: CASSLAWRTGSYE. The CDR3, in full, reads CASSLAWRTGSYEQYF.

On this clone itself: Read sequence stops 3 residues before the CDR3 end, and the germline J gene provides the missing end. This rearrangement joins TRBV5-1 to TRBJ1-2; a possible D gene is TRBD1 (6 bases). This CDR3 spans 15 amino acids. Germline V lookup: CDR1 SGHRS, CDR2 YFSETQ. The V end lost 4 bases, the J end lost 4 bases, and 17 bases lay between the germline ends. The chain's CDR3 is CASSPGSGHGYGYTF. The CDR3 bases that were read are TGCGCCAGCAGCCCAGGCTCGGGACATGGCTATGGC. The full variable domain, its missing parts supplied by reference TRBV5-1 and TRBJ1-2, is KAGVTQTPRYLIKTRGQQVTLSCSPISGHRSVSWYQQTPGQGLQFLFEYFSETQRNKGNFPGRFSGRQFSNSRSEMNVSTLELGDSALYLCASSPGSGHGYGYTFGSGTRLTVV.

This clone came up many times. The read finishes 3 residues shy of the CDR3 end, and the germline J gene is used to complete it. This same CDR3 is encoded by further DNA sequences in the sample. The chain is built from TRBV5-1 and TRBJ1-6; 8 bases are shared with TRBD1. V lost 3 bases and J lost 0; bases outside the gene matches: 8. Looked up from germline, CDR1 is SGHRS and CDR2 is YFSETQ. The length of the CDR3 is 18 residues. CDR3 bases read: TGCGCCAGCAGCTCAAACCAGGGGGCCGGCTCCTATAATTCACCC. Its translation is CASSSNQGAGSYNSP. The full CDR3 protein is CASSSNQGAGSYNSPLHF.

This clone has ten or more counts. The read is 3 residues too short to cover the CDR3 end, so that end is filled in from the germline J gene. The chain couples TRBV20-1 to TRBJ2-1; D not certain. The CDR3 has 12 residues. Per germline, CDR1 DFQATT and CDR2 SNEGSKA (reference sequence). The V gene lost 3 bases and the J gene lost 6 bases, with 9 bases spanning the gap. CDR3 loop: CSARRNGNEQFF. Incomplete CDR3 DNA: TGCAGTGCTAGGCGTAACGGCAATGAG.

This clone was found many times. Sequencing ends 3 residues short of the CDR3 end; the germline J gene provides the rest. This chain connects TRBV5-1 to TRBJ2-5; D may be TRBD1 (7 bases). V was clipped by 4 bases and J by 5 bases, with 18 bases between them. Germline V gene lookup returns CDR1 SGHRS and CDR2 YFSETQ. The CDR3 runs to 15 residues. This CDR3 is CASSDTGDFVETQYF. The CDR3 bases that were read are TGCGCCAGCAGCGATACAGGGGACTTCGTTGAGACC.

This clone was observed many times. The read ends 3 residues early relative to the CDR3; the germline J gene fills the gap. V gene TRBV9 combines with J gene TRBJ2-2; D is unclear. Per the germline V gene, CDR1 is SGDLS and CDR2 is YYNGEE. The V gene lost 0 bases and the J gene lost 4 bases, with 13 bases spanning the gap. The CDR3 is 16 amino acids. The CDR3 loop is CASSVGPDSGTGELFF. CDR3 DNA (partial): TGTGCCAGCAGCGTAGGTCCAGATTCGGGCACCGGGGAG.

This clone was found many times. The DNA ends 3 residues before the CDR3 does, and the rest of the CDR3 is filled in from the germline J gene. The chain recombines TRBV7-8 with TRBJ2-1; 11 nucleotides align to TRBD2. V was clipped by 5 bases and J by 5 bases; unmatched bases: 8. This CDR3 contains 16 residues. Per germline, CDR1 SGHVS and CDR2 FQNEAQ. Partial CDR3 DNA: TGTGCCAGCAGCCTAATAGCGGGAGGGCCCCACAATGAG. Translating gives CASSLIAGGPHNE. The CDR3 reads in full as CASSLIAGGPHNEQFF.